A selection of T cell receptor beta chains follows, all from one sample in a study of neoadjuvant anti-PD-1 for oral cavity cancer. Profiling relied on immunoSEQ multiplex PCR, and the TCRdb table lists in-frame clones only, not all of them. Counted here are 55,000 to 80,000 clones, around 88% occurring once; the ten biggest clones make up approximately 3%. The sequences come from PBMCs, collected before nivolumab (anti-PD-1) treatment. The receptor source for this set is a person aged 40 to 85 with oral cavity squamous cell carcinoma. Each CDR3 is given with its conserved first and last residue. A D gene is named only where the DNA matches it firmly. The size entry is marked missing in some rows and otherwise reads once, few, many or a size class.

V gene	clone size	D gene	J gene	CDR3 protein	CDR3 DNA
TRBV29-1	-	-	TRBJ1-2	CSGQDGGCGYTF	TGCAGCGGACAGGACGGGGGCTGTGGCTACACCTTC
TRBV13	-	TRBD1	TRBJ2-7	CASSMGTGGLDEQYF	TGTGCCAGCAGCATGGGGACAGGGGGCCTGGACGAGCAGTACTTC
TRBV18	-	-	TRBJ1-2	CASSPPSSSYGYTF	TGTGCCAGCTCACCACCTTCCAGCTCCTATGGCTACACCTTC
TRBV10-3	-	-	TRBJ2-7	CAISSTDYEQYF	TGTGCCATCAGCTCGACAGACTACGAGCAGTACTTC
TRBV6-5	once	TRBD1	TRBJ2-7	CASSSPGTGVYEQYF	TGTGCCAGCAGTTCCCCCGGGACAGGGGTCTACGAGCAGTACTTC
TRBV9	-	TRBD2	TRBJ2-5	CASTPSGGFGETQYF	TGTGCCAGCACCCCCTCCGGGGGGTTCGGAGAGACCCAGTACTTC
TRBV19	-	-	TRBJ1-5	CASSMWDNNQPQHF	TGTGCCAGTAGTATGTGGGACAACAATCAGCCCCAGCATTTT
TRBV11-2	-	-	TRBJ1-1	CASTIGHSNRNTEAFF	TGTGCCAGCACTATCGGACACTCGAACAGGAACACTGAAGCTTTCTTT
TRBV6-5	-	TRBD2	TRBJ2-7	CASSYSSGLAYYEQYF	TGTGCCAGCAGTTACTCCTCGGGACTAGCATACTACGAGCAGTACTTC
TRBV2	-	-	TRBJ1-1	CASSGTGTKLNTEAFF	TGTGCCAGCAGTGGAACAGGGACCAAACTAAACACTGAAGCTTTCTTT
TRBV6-1	-	TRBD1	TRBJ1-4	CASSLGTATNEKLFF	TGTGCCAGCAGTCTAGGGACAGCAACTAATGAAAAACTGTTTTTT
TRBV28	-	-	TRBJ1-2	CASSRRGGYTF	TGTGCCAGCAGCCGAAGGGGTGGCTACACCTTC
TRBV6-1	-	-	TRBJ2-6	CASSEALQGTGANVLTF	TGTGCCAGCAGTGAAGCGTTGCAGGGGACTGGGGCCAACGTCCTGACTTTC